The 18 T cell receptor beta chains below come from one sample, sequenced in a study of T cell responses to AZD1222 COVID-19 vaccine. Sequencing used immunoSEQ multiplex PCR; TCRdb keeps in-frame clones, though not all of them. The data contain roughly 97,000 clones, 88% of them singletons. This specimen was peripheral blood, taken on day 0 of AZD1222 vaccination. These receptors originate from an adult in good health.

The CDR3 region is CASSLMQGAITDTQYF. In nucleotides, the CDR3 is TGTGCCAGCAGCTTAATGCAGGGGGCGATCACAGATACGCAGTATTTT. This sequence joins TRBV5-4 and TRBJ2-3; 8 bases agree with TRBD1. CDR1 SGHNT and CDR2 YYREEE come from the germline V gene (reference sequence). The V gene end was trimmed by 2 bases and the J gene end by 2 bases; junction bases not matched to a gene: 7. There are 16 residues in the CDR3.

The V gene is TRBV4-3, the J gene TRBJ2-5; unclear D gene. This CDR3 comprises 16 residues. V was clipped by 5 bases and J by 1 base, with 17 bases between them. Germline CDR1 is LGHNA and CDR2 is YSLEER. The CDR3 protein is CASSIPPQETQETQYF. Written as DNA, the CDR3 is TGCGCCAGCAGCATTCCTCCCCAGGAGACCCAAGAGACCCAGTACTTC.

The rearrangement joins TRBV6-5 to TRBJ2-3; D gene ambiguous. The CDR3 totals 14 residues. V dropped 2 bases and J dropped 5 bases, with 11 bases sitting between them. Looked up from germline, CDR1 is MNHEY and CDR2 is SVGAGI. The CDR3 region is CASSYVGSRDTQYF. The DNA of the CDR3 is TGTGCCAGCAGTTACGTCGGTTCCAGAGATACGCAGTATTTT.

The table lists this clone with a count of one. The J gene is TRBJ1-4, the V gene TRBV7-8; D is ambiguous. The germline gives CDR1 SGHVS, CDR2 FQNEAQ. Trimming removed 3 bases from V and 7 bases from J, with 18 bases in between. This CDR3 has 16 residues. The chain's CDR3 is CASSFGLTRAGEKLFF. The CDR3, as DNA: TGTGCCAGCAGCTTTGGGTTGACAAGGGCGGGTGAAAAACTGTTTTTT.

CDR3 protein: CASSQDETRFGEQYF. CDR3 bases: TGCGCCAGCAGCCAAGACGAAACTAGATTCGGCGAGCAGTACTTC. The V and J genes are TRBV4-1 and TRBJ2-7; D might be TRBD2 (5 bases). The CDR3 has 15 residues. CDR1 and CDR2 from the germline V gene are MGHRA and YSYEKL. V gave up 0 bases and J gave up 6 bases, with 15 bases separating them.

The gene calls are TRBV6-5 and TRBJ1-2, with 8 bases aligning to TRBD1. The V segment lost 5 bases and the J segment 6 bases; nucleotides outside the gene matches: 11. Germline CDR1 MNHEY, CDR2 SVGAGI. This CDR3 comprises 15 residues. In DNA form, the CDR3 reads TGTGCCAGCAGTAGGGGGGCCGACAGGGGCCATGGCTACACCTTC. It yields the protein CASSRGADRGHGYTF.

This clone is labeled large (0.1 to 1%). V gene TRBV6-2 or TRBV6-3 combines with J gene TRBJ2-3, with a tentative D call TRBD2 (5 bases). The CDR3 length is 14 residues. Trimming removed 6 bases from V and 2 bases from J, with 12 bases in between. The germline V gene encodes CDR1 MNHEY and CDR2 SVGEGT. In DNA, the CDR3 is TGTGCCAGCAGCCCTAGCCAACCCACAGATACGCAGTATTTT. It specifies CASSPSQPTDTQYF.

The chain is built from TRBV4-3 and TRBJ1-3; D unresolved. Germline CDR1 LGHNA, CDR2 YSLEER. The V end was cut by 0 bases, the J end by 0 bases, with 15 bases between. The CDR3 is 18 residues long. The CDR3 nucleotides read TGCGCCAGCAGCCAAGATCAAGACCGCCTAAGCTCTGGAAACACCATATATTTT. Its translation: CASSQDQDRLSSGNTIYF.

V and J are TRBV24-1 and TRBJ1-5; no definite D call. V was cut by 9 bases and J by 0 bases, with 5 bases left in between. Germline-derived CDR1 and CDR2 are KGHDR and SFDVKD. The CDR3 spans 12 residues. For the CDR3, the DNA is TGTGCCACCTCTCTTAGCAATCAGCCCCAGCATTTT. This translates into CATSLSNQPQHF.

The chain is built from TRBV9 and TRBJ2-1; D uncertain. Trimming took 3 bases from V and 7 from J, leaving 14 bases between them. The CDR3 extends over 14 amino acids. The germline V gene has CDR1 SGDLS and CDR2 YYNGEE. In DNA form, the CDR3 reads TGTGCCAGCAGCGAAGCCTTAGTGGGGAATGAGCAGTTCTTC. Protein sequence: CASSEALVGNEQFF.

The V and J genes are TRBV6-6 and TRBJ1-1; D gene unclear. CDR3 length: 15 amino acids. The germline V and J ends were trimmed by 2 bases and 0 bases, with 10 bases remaining between them. Germline-derived CDR1 and CDR2 are MNHNY and SVGAGI (reference sequence). The CDR3 sequence: CASSYIQLMNTEAFF. Here the CDR3 DNA reads TGTGCCAGCAGTTACATACAGCTAATGAACACTGAAGCTTTCTTT.

The chain uses TRBV28 and TRBJ1-5, with a tentative D call TRBD1 (5 bases). Trimming cost V 5 bases and J 3 bases, with 17 bases left between them. Germline values: CDR1 MDHEN, CDR2 SYDVKM. The CDR3 contains 16 residues. The CDR3 sequence: CASSDLGRGVNQPQHF. DNA for the CDR3: TGTGCCAGCAGTGACCTAGGGCGAGGGGTCAATCAGCCCCAGCATTTT.

A few counts support this clone. The chain uses TRBV7-2 and TRBJ2-7, with 10 bases that match TRBD1. Germline V lookup: CDR1 SGHTA, CDR2 FQGNSA. Trimming cost V 6 bases and J 5 bases; bases outside gene matches: 7. The CDR3 length is 14 residues. CDR3 DNA: TGTGCCAGCAGATCCCGGGACAGGGGCCACGAGCAGTACTTC. This encodes CASRSRDRGHEQYF.

This clone has more than one count but fewer than ten. The chain uses TRBV7-8 and TRBJ1-2, with 10 bases lining up with TRBD1. V trimming: 4 bases; J trimming: 5 bases; junction bases outside the gene matches: 4. The CDR3 is 14 amino acids. Germline V gene data show CDR1 as SGHVS and CDR2 as FQNEAQ. The CDR3 coding sequence is TGTGCCAGCAGCTCAGGACAGGGGGAATATGGCTACACCTTC. This gives the protein CASSSGQGEYGYTF.

The DNA for the CDR3 is TGTGCCACCAGTGGTGGAGGACAGGGCGGTGGTTACTATGGCTACACCTTC. This gives the protein CATSGGGQGGGYYGYTF. This chain uses TRBV24-1 with TRBJ1-2, with TRBD1 matching over 8 bases. This CDR3 contains 17 residues. Trimming at V came to 5 bases and at J to 3 bases, leaving 13 bases not matched to a gene. CDR1 and CDR2 from the germline V gene are KGHDR and SFDVKD.

Only one count was recorded for this clone. This rearrangement joins TRBV9 to TRBJ2-5; no firm D call. CDR1 is SGDLS and CDR2 is YYNGEE in the germline V gene. The CDR3 extends over 12 amino acids. The V and J ends lost 4 bases and 2 bases respectively, with 6 bases between them. The CDR3 protein is CASSKAQETQYF. The CDR3, as DNA: TGTGCCAGCAGCAAAGCACAAGAGACCCAGTACTTC.

The gene calls are TRBV6-2 or TRBV6-3 and TRBJ1-2, with 7 bases fitting TRBD1. Germline V gene data show CDR1 as MNHEY and CDR2 as SVGEGT. V shed 2 bases, J shed 6 bases, and the junction held 9 bases outside the gene matches. The CDR3 sequence is 15 residues long. CDR3 region: CASSYALTGRDGYTF. For the CDR3, the DNA is TGTGCCAGCAGTTACGCGTTGACAGGGAGGGATGGCTACACCTTC.

This clone showed up just a few times. This chain links TRBV5-6 with TRBJ1-2; D unclear. The CDR3 is made up of 14 amino acids. V shed 4 bases and J shed 8 bases, with 18 bases lying between them. Looked up from germline, CDR1 is SGHDT and CDR2 is YYEEEE. The CDR3 is CASSPPGRMGGYTF. CDR3 sequence (DNA): TGTGCCAGCAGCCCACCCGGGAGAATGGGCGGCTACACCTTC.